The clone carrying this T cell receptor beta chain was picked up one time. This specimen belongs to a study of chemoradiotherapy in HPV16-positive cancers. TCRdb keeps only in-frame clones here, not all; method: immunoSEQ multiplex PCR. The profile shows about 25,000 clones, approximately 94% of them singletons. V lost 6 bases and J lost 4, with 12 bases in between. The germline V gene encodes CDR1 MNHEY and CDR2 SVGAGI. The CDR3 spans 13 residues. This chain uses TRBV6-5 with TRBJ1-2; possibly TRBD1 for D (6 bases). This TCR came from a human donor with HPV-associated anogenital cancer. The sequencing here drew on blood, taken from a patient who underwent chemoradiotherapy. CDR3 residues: CASSLGQTYGYTF. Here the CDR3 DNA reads TGTGCCAGCAGCCTCGGACAGACCTATGGCTACACCTTC.